In this sample, the clone carrying this T cell receptor beta chain turned up many times. This record comes from a study of T cells in Graves' hyperthyroidism and ophthalmopathy. About the research overall: Pretreatment peripheral blood was obtained at initial diagnosis.

Researchers took RNA transcripts and amplified the TCR beta CDR3 regions from them. HTBI primers were used for first-round RT-PCR of the TCR CDR3. TCRdb reprocessed the multiplex PCR reads via MiXCR and lists one record per CDR3 protein. This table holds about 320,000 distinct CDR3 sequences, around 16% found once. The V end lost 1 base, the J end lost 11 bases, and 14 bases lay between the germline ends. This CDR3 contains 13 residues. Using around 10 ml of fresh peripheral blood, PBMCs were prepared. Material: blood. The chain combines TRBV12-3 or TRBV12-4 with TRBJ1-1; D remains ambiguous. The sequence derives from a man aged 25-40 years with Graves' hyperthyroidism. The chain's CDR3 is CASSLDIPGGAFF. Here the CDR3 DNA reads TGTGCCAGCAGTTTAGATATTCCGGGCGGGGCTTTCTTT.